This is a list of T cell receptor beta chains from one sample in a study of regulatory T cells in long-lasting Graves disease. Via MiXCR, TCRdb re-called the multiplex PCR reads, giving one row per CDR3 protein. The sample records about 450,000 distinct CDR3 sequences, 14% being singletons. The data were also submitted as part of a second study, on T cells in Graves' hyperthyroidism and ophthalmopathy.

Source: peripheral blood mononuclear cells (PBMCs), taken at new diagnosis, from a patient treated with antithyroid drugs. These receptors came from a woman in her forties or fifties with Graves disease. CDR3s leave out the opening cysteine and the closing phenylalanine or tryptophan. The D gene is left open where the match is weak.

D,J,V,CDR3
-,TRBJ2-1,TRBV18,ASSPRSAADGSLQFAF
-,TRBJ1-6,TRBV12-3/TRBV12-4,ASSLSGPRVSPLH
-,TRBJ2-5,TRBV20-1,SARGPLETQY
-,TRBJ2-7,TRBV18,ASSSRVNSSYEQY
TRBD1,TRBJ2-7,TRBV20-1,SARAAGTGADEQY
TRBD1,TRBJ2-6,TRBV5-5,ASSLSPGQGARGANVLT
-,TRBJ2-2,TRBV12-3/TRBV12-4,ASSSKAGDAGELF
TRBD2,TRBJ2-1,TRBV6-2/TRBV6-3,ASSLGLAGGDEQF
-,TRBJ2-1,TRBV11-2,ASSLDPGSEQF
-,TRBJ2-1,TRBV3-1,ASSQDLWGLVVNEQF
TRBD2,TRBJ2-7,TRBV7-2,ASSLTSGPVYEQY
-,TRBJ2-1,TRBV2,ASSGPGSSYNEQF
-,TRBJ1-1,TRBV18,ASSPTEDTEAF
TRBD2,TRBJ2-1,TRBV7-3,ASSSAGTSSGNEQF
TRBD2,TRBJ2-1,TRBV5-8,ASRPAGGTYNEQF